A single T cell receptor (beta chain) is shown here with its context. As yet, its antigen is unknown. These data belong to a study of cytomegalovirus exposure and HLA in healthy donors. General observations from the study: With further analysis later on, most CMV-associated TCR beta chains appeared HLA-restricted. The authors later linked a missense DCLRE1C variant to TCR beta V- and J-gene trimming.

The V gene lost 0 bases and the J gene lost 2 bases, with 14 bases spanning the gap. The germline V gene has CDR1 MGHRA and CDR2 YSYEKL. This CDR3 contains 17 residues. With 60 Vbeta and 13 Jbeta primers, the PCR was carried out. Here immunoSEQ multiplex PCR was the method, and the copy in TCRdb shows in-frame clones only, minus some. Of some 200,000 clones in the sample, around 74% are singletons; the top ten hold 1.5% to 1.7%. Sequenced material: PBMCs. This sequence was found in a girl between 10 and 17 years old in good health and CMV-seropositive. This rearrangement joins TRBV4-1 to TRBJ1-5; D call uncertain. As DNA, the CDR3 is TGCGCCAGCAGCCAAGATTGGCGCCCGAGGGGCAATCAGCCCCAGCATTTT. It yields the protein CASSQDWRPRGNQPQHF.